This T cell receptor (beta chain) is drawn from a study of blood T cell repertoires in COVID-19. The wider study: Samples representing acute and convalescent COVID-19 were sourced from the United States, Italy and Spain.

Per the authors' pipeline: Researchers report that nucleated cell counts were estimated from reference gene primer amplification. Generated by immunoSEQ multiplex PCR, the TCRdb table keeps only in-frame clones and is missing some. V, J and clone size were drawn from that table, and D and trimming were deduced from the DNA. The data show roughly 45,000 clones, roughly 84% seen once. Looked up from germline, CDR1 is LGHNA and CDR2 is YNFKEQ. V lost 3 bases to trimming and J lost 3 bases; unmatched junction nucleotides: 10. The CDR3 runs to 16 residues. This chain uses TRBV4-2 with TRBJ2-7; 8 bases agree with TRBD1. The sample taken for sequencing was peripheral blood. The source of this sequence is a man in his fifties or sixties with active COVID-19. CDR3 protein: CASSQVWDRSFYEQYF. CDR3 sequence (DNA): TGTGCCAGCAGCCAGGTCTGGGACAGGTCCTTCTACGAGCAGTACTTC.